This is a list of T cell receptor beta chains from one sample in a study of shared T cell receptors in the human thymus. The table came from immunoSEQ multiplex PCR; TCRdb's copy has only in-frame clones and leaves some out. Of about 380,000 clones in the sample, approximately 95% were seen once. The sample taken for sequencing was thymocytes. The receptors originated from a human donor. Both conserved end residues are part of each CDR3. Fields, in order: D gene, clone size, J gene, V gene, CDR3 DNA, CDR3 protein. The D gene is left open where the match is weak. Rows give clone size only sometimes, using once, few, many, or a class for an expanded clone.

NA | NA | TRBJ2-1 | TRBV29-1 | TGCAGCGTTGAGGGTCAGCTCCTAAACAATGAGCAGTTCTTC | CSVEGQLLNNEQFF
NA | NA | TRBJ2-7 | TRBV28 | TGTGCCAGCAGCCCTAAGGGGAACAGGATGGTGCAGTACTTC | CASSPKGNRMVQYF
NA | NA | TRBJ2-1 | TRBV7-2 | TGTGCCAGCAGCTTAGCGCCCGGGCAGTTCTTC | CASSLAPGQFF
NA | NA | TRBJ2-2 | TRBV20-1 | TGCAGTGCTAGACACACCGGGGAGCTGTTTTTT | CSARHTGELFF
TRBD1 | NA | TRBJ2-7 | TRBV6-1 | TGTGCCAGCATGGTGACAGGGCTGACCTACGAGCAGTACTTC | CASMVTGLTYEQYF
NA | NA | TRBJ1-1 | TRBV5-4 | TGTGCCAGCAGCTTGTTCGTGGGGCGCGGGAACACTGAAGCTTTCTTT | CASSLFVGRGNTEAFF
NA | NA | TRBJ1-2 | TRBV6-5 | TGTGCCAGCAGTTACTCGAACGTCCCGTGGGATGGCTACACCTTC | CASSYSNVPWDGYTF
NA | once | TRBJ2-7 | TRBV6-6 | TGTGCCAGCCGGACTCCTACCTACGAGCAGTACTTC | CASRTPTYEQYF
TRBD1 | few | TRBJ1-5 | TRBV19 | TGTGCCAGTACTCGGACAGGGAATCAGCCCCAGCATTTT | CASTRTGNQPQHF
TRBD2 | NA | TRBJ2-5 | TRBV7-9 | TGTGCCAGCAGCTCTCGGACTAGCGGGAGGGCCAGGGAGACCCAGTACTTC | CASSSRTSGRARETQYF
NA | NA | TRBJ2-1 | TRBV9 | TGTGCCAGCAGCTTTCGAAGGGCGGGGTCCTACAATGAGCAGTTCTTC | CASSFRRAGSYNEQFF
NA | NA | TRBJ2-5 | TRBV11-3 | TGTGCCAGCAGTCGAACCAGACGGACCCAAGAGACCCAGTACTTC | CASSRTRRTQETQYF
NA | NA | TRBJ2-4 | TRBV27 | TGTGCCAGCAGTTGGCGGGGTTTAGCCAAAAACATTCAGTACTTC | CASSWRGLAKNIQYF
NA | NA | TRBJ1-4 | TRBV5-8 | TGTGCCAGCGCCCCGGAAGAGCCCCCGAAGGTGAATGAAAAACTGTTTTTT | CASAPEEPPKVNEKLFF
TRBD2 | NA | TRBJ2-7 | TRBV11-2 | TGTGCCAGCAGCTCCGACGGGGATTTAGCGGGAGTGGTAACCTACGAGCAGTACTTC | CASSSDGDLAGVVTYEQYF
NA | NA | TRBJ1-4 | TRBV27 | TGTGCCAGCAGGCAGACAGGATTCTTAGAGCAACCTAATGAAAAACTGTTTTTT | CASRQTGFLEQPNEKLFF
NA | NA | TRBJ2-4 | TRBV18 | TGTGCCAGCTCACGGTTGGGGGACCCGCCGGGAAAAAACATTCAGTACTTC | CASSRLGDPPGKNIQYF
TRBD2 | NA | TRBJ2-3 | TRBV4-1 | TGCGCCAGCAGCCAGCCGGGACTAGCGCTCACAGATACGCAGTATTTT | CASSQPGLALTDTQYF
TRBD2 | NA | TRBJ2-4 | TRBV5-6 | TGTGCCAGCAGGCACGAGCGGGAGAGTGGAAAAAACATTCAGTACTTC | CASRHERESGKNIQYF
TRBD2 | NA | TRBJ2-3 | TRBV7-3 | TGTGCCAGCAGCTTTCGTAGCGGGAGCACAGATACGCAGTATTTT | CASSFRSGSTDTQYF
NA | NA | TRBJ2-5 | TRBV7-3 | TGTGCCAGCAGCTTAACGTCCCGGGGAAAGAAAGAGACCCAGTACTTC | CASSLTSRGKKETQYF
NA | NA | TRBJ1-1 | TRBV6-5 | TGTGCCAGCAGTTACGGGGGGCATACTGAAGCTTTCTTT | CASSYGGHTEAFF
NA | NA | TRBJ1-2 | TRBV6-5 | TGTGCCAGCAGTCAGGACCCGGACGAGTGTCAAGGCTACACCTTC | CASSQDPDECQGYTF
TRBD2 | once | TRBJ2-1 | TRBV4-2 | TGTGCCAGCAGCCAACCCTGGGCGGGAGTCCCCAATGAGCAGTTCTTC | CASSQPWAGVPNEQFF
TRBD1 | NA | TRBJ1-1 | TRBV7-8 | TGTGCCAGCAGCCATAGACAGGGTTTGTGGAGACGTAGCACTGAAGCTTTCTTT | CASSHRQGLWRRSTEAFF
NA | NA | TRBJ1-2 | TRBV6-6 | TGTGCCAGCAGTTCAGTCCCCTGGGGCTATGGCTACACCTTC | CASSSVPWGYGYTF
TRBD1 | once | TRBJ2-5 | TRBV4-1 | TGCGCCAGCAGCCAGGGGGACAGGGCTTTGCTCCCCCAAGAGACCCAGTACTTC | CASSQGDRALLPQETQYF
NA | NA | TRBJ1-3 | TRBV9 | TGTGCCAGCAGCGTAGGGGTCTCTGGAAACACCATATATTTT | CASSVGVSGNTIYF
NA | NA | TRBJ2-1 | TRBV5-4 | TGTGCCAGCAGCGGGGGGCAGGGGGATGATGAGCAGTTCTTC | CASSGGQGDDEQFF
TRBD1 | NA | TRBJ2-1 | TRBV15 | TGTGCCACCAGCAGAGAGGACAGGGATAAGGCCTACAATGAGCAGTTCTTC | CATSREDRDKAYNEQFF
NA | NA | TRBJ1-1 | TRBV27 | TGTGCCAGCAGACTCAGGGGGAACACTGAAGCTTTCTTT | CASRLRGNTEAFF
TRBD2 | NA | TRBJ2-7 | TRBV27 | TGTGCCAGCAGTCGCAGGACAGCGGGGGGGGACGAGCAGTACTTC | CASSRRTAGGDEQYF
TRBD2 | NA | TRBJ2-2 | TRBV5-1 | TGCGCCAGCAGCTTGAGTAGCGGGAGCCACACCGGGGAGCTGTTTTTT | CASSLSSGSHTGELFF
TRBD2 | NA | TRBJ2-3 | TRBV6-5 | TGTGCCAGCAGTGGACTAGCGGGAGGTCCAGATACGCAGTATTTT | CASSGLAGGPDTQYF
NA | NA | TRBJ1-1 | TRBV5-4 | TGTGCCAGCAGGCCCGGGCTGAACACTGAAGCTTTCTTT | CASRPGLNTEAFF
NA | NA | TRBJ2-7 | TRBV19 | TGTGCCAGTAGTATAGCGGGGACGTGGGACCACGAGCAGTACTTC | CASSIAGTWDHEQYF
NA | NA | TRBJ2-2 | TRBV5-1 | TGCGCCAGCAGCTTGGTCGAGTCTTGCACCGGGGAGCTGTTTTTT | CASSLVESCTGELFF
TRBD1 | NA | TRBJ2-2 | TRBV29-1 | TGCAGCGCCGCAGAGACAGGGACCGGGGAGCTGTTTTTT | CSAAETGTGELFF
TRBD1 | NA | TRBJ2-4 | TRBV29-1 | TGCAGCGTCGTACTCCAAACAGGGGGTAGGAACTTC | CSVVLQTGGRNF
NA | NA | TRBJ1-1 | TRBV28 | TGTGCCAGCAGTTTACCAGGGGACGGCACTGAAGCTTTCTTT | CASSLPGDGTEAFF
NA | NA | TRBJ1-1 | TRBV12-5 | TGTGCTAGTGGTTTGGTACTAGGTTGGGAACCGAACACTGAAGCTTTCTTT | CASGLVLGWEPNTEAFF
NA | NA | TRBJ2-7 | TRBV28 | TGTGCCAGCAGACCTAGTCTCTACGAGCAGTACTTC | CASRPSLYEQYF
NA | NA | TRBJ2-7 | TRBV28 | TGTGCCAGCAGTTTATGGGGCAGCTCCTACGAGCAGTACTTC | CASSLWGSSYEQYF
TRBD2 | NA | TRBJ2-1 | TRBV6-6 | TGTGCCAGCCTACTGGGACTAGCCTACAATGAGCAGTTCTTC | CASLLGLAYNEQFF
TRBD1 | NA | TRBJ1-1 | TRBV5-1 | TGCGCCAGCAGCTCAAACAGGGGGCAGAATGAAGCTTTCTTT | CASSSNRGQNEAFF
TRBD1 | NA | TRBJ2-1 | TRBV7-3 | TGTGCCAGCAGCTGGACAGGGCCGTTCTTC | CASSWTGPFF
NA | NA | TRBJ1-2 | TRBV15 | TGTGCCACCAGCGGCGGGGGGGCGGACGTTAACTATGGCTACACCTTC | CATSGGGADVNYGYTF